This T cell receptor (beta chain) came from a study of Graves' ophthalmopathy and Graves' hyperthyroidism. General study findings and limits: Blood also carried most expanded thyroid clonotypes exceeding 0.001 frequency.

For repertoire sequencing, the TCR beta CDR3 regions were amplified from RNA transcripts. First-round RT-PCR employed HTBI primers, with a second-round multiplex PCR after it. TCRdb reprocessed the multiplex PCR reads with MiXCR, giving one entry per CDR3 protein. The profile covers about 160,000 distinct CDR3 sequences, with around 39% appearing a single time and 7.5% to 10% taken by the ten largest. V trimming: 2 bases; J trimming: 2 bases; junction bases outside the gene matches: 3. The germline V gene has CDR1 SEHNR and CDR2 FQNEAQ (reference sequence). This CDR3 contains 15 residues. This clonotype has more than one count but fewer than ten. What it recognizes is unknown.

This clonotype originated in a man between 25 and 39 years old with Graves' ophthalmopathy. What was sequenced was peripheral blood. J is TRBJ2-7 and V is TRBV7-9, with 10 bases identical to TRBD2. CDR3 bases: TGTGCCAGCAGCTTACTAGCGGGAGTTCCCTACGAGCAGTACTTC. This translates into CASSLLAGVPYEQYF. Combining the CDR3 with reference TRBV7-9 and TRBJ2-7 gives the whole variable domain DTGVSQNPRHKITKRGQNVTFRCDPISEHNRLYWYRQTLGQGPEFLTYFQNEAQLEKSRLLSDRFSAERPKGSFSTLEIQRTEQGDSAMYLCASSLLAGVPYEQYFGPGTRLTVT.